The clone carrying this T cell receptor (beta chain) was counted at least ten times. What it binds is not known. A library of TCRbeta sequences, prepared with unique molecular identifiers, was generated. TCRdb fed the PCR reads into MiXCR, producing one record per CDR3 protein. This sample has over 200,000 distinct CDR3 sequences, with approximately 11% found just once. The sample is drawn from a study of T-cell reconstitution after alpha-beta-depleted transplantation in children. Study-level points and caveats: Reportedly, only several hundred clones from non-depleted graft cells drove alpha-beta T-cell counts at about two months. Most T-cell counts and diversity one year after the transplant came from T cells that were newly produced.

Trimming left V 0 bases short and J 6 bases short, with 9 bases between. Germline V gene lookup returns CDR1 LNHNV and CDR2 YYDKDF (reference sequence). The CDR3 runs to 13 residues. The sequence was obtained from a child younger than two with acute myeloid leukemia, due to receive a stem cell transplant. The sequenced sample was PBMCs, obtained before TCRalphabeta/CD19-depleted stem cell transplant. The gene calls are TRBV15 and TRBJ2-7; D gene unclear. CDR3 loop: CATSRDRVGEQYF. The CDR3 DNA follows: TGTGCCACCAGCAGAGATAGGGTTGGCGAGCAGTACTTC.